The clone carrying this T cell receptor (beta chain) came up many times. The antigen is unknown. The unsorted libraries had their origin in 2 million PBMCs stored at -80 C. The sample comes from a study of neurological immune-mediated disorders. General study results and limits: One cluster of related CDR3 sequences contained, by phylogenetic grouping, the repertoires of 18 of 34 multiple sclerosis patients and formed a possible signature.

By 5'RACE with 10-nucleotide random UMIs, the cDNA was made. TCRdb passed the 5' RACE reads through MiXCR, listing each CDR3 protein once. This table has tens of thousands of distinct CDR3 sequences, under 5% appearing once. The CDR3 spans 16 residues. Germline CDR1 is SGHVS and CDR2 is FQNEAQ. The V and J ends lost 5 bases and 2 bases respectively, with 18 bases between them. Material for sequencing was PBMCs. This chain joins TRBV7-8 and TRBJ1-2; weak D call: TRBD1 (5 bases). This TCR came from a man aged 50 or older with multiple sclerosis. The CDR3 bases are TGTGCCAGCAGCCCAAGTCCGGGACGGCTAAACTATGGCTACACCTTC. It is translated as CASSPSPGRLNYGYTF. The whole variable domain, remainder taken from reference TRBV7-8 and TRBJ1-2, is GAGVSQSPRYKVAKRGQDVALRCDPISGHVSLFWYQQALGQGPEFLTYFQNEAQLDKSGLPSDRFFAERPEGSVSTLKIQRTQQEDSAVYLCASSPSPGRLNYGYTFGSGTRLTVV.